This TCR beta chain was retrieved from a study of blood T cell repertoires in COVID-19. Study-wide context: From T cells, B-cell-depleted T cells, or PBMCs came the material, which was cDNA or gDNA.

The CDR3 length is 16 residues. CDR1 and CDR2 from the germline V gene are SGHNT and YYREEE (reference sequence). V was pared by 4 bases and J by 1 base, with 5 bases of the junction left unmatched. Source study methods: Reference gene primers were amplified, and this amplification served to estimate nucleated cell counts. The table came from immunoSEQ multiplex PCR; TCRdb's copy has only in-frame clones and leaves some out. V, J and clone size are taken as reported in that table, and D and trimming were inferred from the DNA itself. The sample comprises some 100,000 clones, 88% of which are singletons, and 4.8% rests with the top ten.

This sequence joins TRBV5-4 and TRBJ2-3; 11 bases match TRBD2. The sequence was collected from an elderly woman with active COVID-19. Sequenced material: peripheral blood. Written as DNA, the CDR3 is TGTGCCAGCAGCCTTCGGACTAGCGGGCGCACAGATACGCAGTATTTT. Translation gives CASSLRTSGRTDTQYF.